This T cell receptor (beta chain) derives from a study of T cells in Graves' hyperthyroidism and ophthalmopathy (dated by TCRdb to the late 2010s). Describing the broader study: Peripheral blood was collected at initial diagnosis, before any treatment. TCR V-J signatures able to tell the groups apart were searched for in a discovery cohort of some 97 patients, of whom around 42 had Graves' ophthalmopathy and 55 to 60 had stable Graves' hyperthyroidism. In addition, the study compared T-cell repertoires in thyroid tissue and in blood from about 6 Graves' hyperthyroidism patients. Whether ophthalmopathy could be predicted prospectively was tested in an independent validation cohort made up of about 18 hyperthyroidism patients plus 17 patients who later progressed to ophthalmopathy. For training and testing, the roughly 100 patients in the discovery cohort were randomly divided in a 7:3 ratio. The paper reports TCR Vbeta CDR3 sequencing of approximately 140 peripheral blood samples: over 40 ophthalmopathy, roughly 80 hyperthyroidism and 17 progressor patients. Following sampling, methimazole starting at 30 mg daily was given to hyperthyroidism patients, and high-dose intravenous methylprednisolone was given to ophthalmopathy patients. The research as a whole found: Most expanded thyroid clonotypes (frequency above 0.001) were also detected in blood, a finding suggesting that blood repertoires may reflect thyroid immune responses. No statistical method was used to set the sample size in advance, and investigators knew the group allocation. In validation, the model predicted progression to ophthalmopathy with approximately 71% sensitivity and around 72% specificity, a median of roughly seven months before onset. A 13 V-J signature model separated ophthalmopathy from stable hyperthyroidism, with around 90% sensitivity and about 81% specificity in cross-validation and 80%/75% in testing.

A patient counted as having stable Graves' hyperthyroidism if no progression to ophthalmopathy occurred over 18 months of follow-up. The hyperthyroidism patients were between 18 and 65 years old and newly diagnosed, with a disease duration of less than 2 months. Patients with uncontrolled infections, other autoimmune diseases, pregnancy or lactation were excluded. Diagnoses relied on clinical symptoms, serum thyroxine and TRAb, thyroid ultrasound and orbital computed tomography. Ficoll-Paque density gradient centrifugation was used to isolate PBMCs from around 9.1 ml of fresh peripheral blood. Total RNA was extracted with Trizol reagent, and quality was checked on an Agilent 2100 Bioanalyzer. This clonotype was recorded at least ten times. Its antigen target is currently unknown. At one of its ends the junction is not consistent with the germline gene, which may arise from a read error. The germline V gene specifies SGHRS as CDR1 and YFSETQ as CDR2. From cysteine to phenylalanine, the CDR3 is 13 amino acids long. Only CDR3 DNA remains: 39 bases, in frame from the first base.

The TCR beta CDR3 regions were amplified from the RNA transcripts. The first round of RT-PCR for the TCR CDR3 was performed with the HTBI primer set and the Qiagen OneStep RT-PCR kit. Libraries were constructed in a second round of multiplex PCR, after which size selection and purification were performed. Sequencing of the libraries was done on an Illumina HiSeq2000 using paired-end 100 bp reads. The authors' analysis ran thus. Raw data were processed with SOAPnuke, discarding reads with adapters, uncalled bases, mean Phred below 15, or no exact constant-primer or identifier match. COPE v1.2.5 was used to merge high-quality paired reads, and clonotypes were defined as unique nucleotide sequences. Clonotypes were aligned to IMGT TRBV, TRBD and TRBJ reference segments using MiTCR v1.1. The analysis was restricted to V-J combinations with a frequency above 0.0001, which together covered roughly 99% of the repertoires. The TCS score was defined as F50 (clonal expansion) divided by E x V (chaos), with BLOSUM62-based TCRdist calculated between CDR3 peptides within each V-J. Welch's t-statistics and random forest reduced 500 to 650 V-J features to 13, which were used in a naive Bayes classifier (R e1071). Using fastp trimming at Q25 and MiXCR clonotype assembly, TCRdb reanalyzed the public sequencing data and kept in-frame beta chains. Every distinct CDR3 protein forms one entry, paired with its most common genes and DNA. What appears here as the V and J calls and clone size reflects TCRdb's work, not the paper's. For this sample the table gives about 400,000 distinct CDR3 sequences, of which more than 15% were detected only once. The ten largest clones add up to 7.7% of the sample.

Recombination linked TRBV5-1 to TRBJ2-7, with no confident D gene call. The receptor comes from a young woman with Graves' hyperthyroidism. The sample taken for sequencing was blood. The bases read TGTGCCAGCAGTCTAGACCGTTCCTACGAGCAGTACTTC. This gives the protein CASSLDRSYEQYF.